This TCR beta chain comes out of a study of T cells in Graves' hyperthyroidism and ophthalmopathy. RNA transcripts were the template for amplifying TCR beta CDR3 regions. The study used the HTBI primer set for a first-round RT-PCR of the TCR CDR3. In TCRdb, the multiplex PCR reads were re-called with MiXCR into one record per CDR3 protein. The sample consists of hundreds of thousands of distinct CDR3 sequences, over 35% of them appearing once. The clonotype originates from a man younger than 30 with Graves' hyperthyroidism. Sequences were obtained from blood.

The CDR3 nucleotides are TGTGCCAGCGGGCCGGGGACTAGCTTTTTTACCGGGGAGCTGTTTTTT. Translation: CASGPGTSFFTGELFF. The genes are TRBV7-2 and TRBJ2-2; 9 positions agree with TRBD2. The V gene end was trimmed by 8 bases and the J gene end by 5 bases; junction bases not matched to a gene: 12. This CDR3 spans 16 amino acids. From germline, CDR1 is SGHTA and CDR2 FQGNSA.